The 15 T cell receptor beta chains presented below share a single source sample, sequenced in a study of blood T cells in healthy people across ages. Primers used in a second PCR of about 7 to 12 cycles were a sample-barcoded 5' primer and a J-beta primer mix. MiXCR was run by TCRdb on the 5' RACE reads, yielding one entry per CDR3 protein. Among around 650,000 distinct CDR3 sequences, roughly 41% were seen once, and the ten largest hold roughly 30%. The sample comprised blood. Receptor source: a man aged 80 or over in good health.

This clonotype occurred a few times. The chain links TRBV18 to TRBJ2-5; maybe TRBD1 (6 bases). Germline V gene lookup returns CDR1 KGHSH and CDR2 LQKENI. V lost 2 bases, J lost 2 bases, and 9 bases lay in between. This CDR3 has 14 amino acids. The CDR3 DNA sequence: TGTGCCAGCTCACCAATTCAGGGGCAAGAGACCCAGTACTTC. Protein sequence: CASSPIQGQETQYF. Together with reference TRBV18 and TRBJ2-5, the CDR3 gives the full variable domain: NAGVMQNPRHLVRRRGQEARLRCSPMKGHSHVYWYRQLPEEGLKFMVYLQKENIIDESGMPKERFSAEFPKEGPSILRIQQVVRGDSAAYFCASSPIQGQETQYFGPGTRLLVL.

The chain is built from TRBV20-1 and TRBJ2-5; possible D gene TRBD1, 6 bases. Judging by the DNA end, TRBJ2-7 fits better; the J call may be wrong. Germline-derived CDR1 and CDR2 are DFQATT and SNEGSKA (reference sequence). CDR3 length equals 15 residues. The DNA for the CDR3 is TGCAGTGCTAGTGCCCCCGGCCAGGGGAGTTACGAGCAGTACTTC. This encodes CSASAPGQGSYEQYF.

The V and J genes are TRBV11-2 and TRBJ2-5; TRBD2 is a possible D gene (5 bases). The CDR3 has 14 amino acids. V gave up 5 bases and J gave up 7 bases, with 17 bases separating them. Germline lookup yields CDR1 SGHAT and CDR2 FQNNGV. CDR3 residues: CASSPTGVKGTQYF. In DNA, the CDR3 is TGTGCCAGCAGCCCCACCGGGGTCAAAGGGACCCAGTACTTC.

This clonotype was detected a few times. The V gene is TRBV6-2 or TRBV6-3, the J gene TRBJ2-3; 10 nucleotides agree with TRBD2. CDR3 size: 16 residues. CDR1 MNHEY and CDR2 SVGEGT come from the germline V gene. J gave up 1 base and V 2 bases, and 3 bases lay outside the gene matches. CDR3 sequence: CASSYQSGGGTDTQYF. The CDR3 coding sequence is TGTGCCAGCAGTTACCAGAGCGGGGGGGGCACAGATACGCAGTATTTT.

Regarding this clonotype: One end of the junction fails to match germline, which may point to a read error. The chain joins TRBV9 to TRBJ2-5; a weak D match, TRBD1 (5 bases). The germline V gene has CDR1 SGDLS and CDR2 YYNGEE. This CDR3 contains 13 residues. The DNA for the CDR3 is TGTGCCGGCAGCGCGGACACCCAAGAGACCCAGTACTTC. Translated, it gives CAGSADTQETQYF.

The J gene is TRBJ2-3, the V gene TRBV20-1, with D tentatively TRBD1 or TRBD2 (7 bases each). The V end lost 1 base, the J end lost 4 bases, and 15 bases lay between the germline ends. CDR3 length: 15 residues. Germline loops: CDR1 DFQATT, CDR2 SNEGSKA (reference sequence). This chain's CDR3 is CSARGSRGRADTQYF. CDR3 DNA: TGCAGTGCTAGAGGCTCCAGGGGGAGGGCAGATACGCAGTATTTT.

V usage is TRBV29-1 and J usage is TRBJ2-1; D not resolved. Between the trimmed V and J ends, which lost 4 bases and 10 bases, there was a span of 23 bases. This CDR3 is 15 amino acids long. Per germline, CDR1 SQVTM and CDR2 ANQGSEA. CDR3 in DNA: TGCAGCGTTGTCGGTTTGGCAGCCCAAGTTGGGGAGCAGTTCTTC. Translated: CSVVGLAAQVGEQFF.

The chain is built from TRBV6-2 or TRBV6-3 and TRBJ1-2, with no clear D. Trimming left V 8 bases short and J 3 bases short, with 4 bases between. This CDR3 is built from 10 residues. Germline CDR1 and CDR2: MNHEY and SVGEGT. CDR3 region: CASGDYGYTF. The DNA for the CDR3 is TGTGCCAGCGGGGACTATGGCTACACCTTC.

This clonotype turned up a few times. The rearrangement uses TRBV4-2 and TRBJ2-1, with 7 bases lining up with TRBD2. The CDR3 totals 16 residues. CDR1 and CDR2 (germline): LGHNA, YNFKEQ. Unmatched junction bases numbered 8, after V lost 4 bases and J lost 2 bases. The DNA of the CDR3 is TGTGCCAGCAGCCCCCCTCCGGGAGGACCCTACAATGAGCAGTTCTTC. This codes for CASSPPPGGPYNEQFF.

Turning to this clonotype: A much bigger clone sits one base away, suggesting this may be a read error. The chain carries TRBV10-3 and TRBJ2-3; tentatively, D is TRBD2 (6 bases). This CDR3 contains 17 residues. Germline-derived CDR1 and CDR2 are ENHRY and SYGVKD. The V end lost 2 bases, the J end lost 0 bases, and 15 bases lay between the germline ends. The CDR3 sequence is CAISERDSVLSTDTQYF. The CDR3 coding sequence is TGTGCCATCAGTGAGCGGGACTCGGTACTTAGCACAGATACGCAGTATTTT.

The gene calls are TRBV7-2 and TRBJ2-1; 7 bases are a match to TRBD1. Trimming cost V 5 bases and J 1 base; bases outside gene matches: 8. CDR1 is SGHTA, CDR2 FQGNSA, per germline. This CDR3 has 16 residues. CDR3 amino acids: CASSRDSRVSYNEQFF. The CDR3 DNA reads TGTGCCAGCAGCCGGGACAGTCGTGTATCCTACAATGAGCAGTTCTTC.

This clonotype was seen more than once but under ten times. This chain connects TRBV20-1 to TRBJ2-1; D gene uncertain. Germline lookup yields CDR1 DFQATT and CDR2 SNEGSKA (reference sequence). Trimming took 4 bases from V and 5 from J, leaving 6 bases between them. The CDR3 sequence is 11 residues long. The CDR3 loop reads CSAKDHNEQFF. The CDR3 DNA is TGCAGTGCTAAAGACCACAATGAGCAGTTCTTC.

V gene TRBV28 combines with J gene TRBJ1-2; perhaps TRBD1 as D (5 bases). CDR3 size: 15 residues. The germline gives CDR1 MDHEN, CDR2 SYDVKM. V lost 6 bases and J lost 0, with 14 bases in between. The CDR3 sequence is CASRTRTPANYGYTF. Written as DNA, the CDR3 is TGTGCCAGCAGGACCCGGACACCCGCTAACTATGGCTACACCTTC.

This clonotype is a singleton in its sample. The CDR3 sequence: CASSLGTGGGNTEAFF. In DNA form, the CDR3 reads TGCGCCAGCAGCTTGGGGACAGGGGGCGGAAACACTGAAGCTTTCTTT. V is TRBV5-1 and J is TRBJ1-1; TRBD1 aligns across 11 bases. The CDR3 totals 16 residues. V shed 0 bases and J 2 bases; nucleotides not matched to a gene: 3. Germline CDR1 and CDR2: SGHRS and YFSETQ.

The rearrangement links TRBV5-8 to TRBJ2-5; TRBD1 aligns across 8 bases. V lost 4 bases and J lost 9; bases outside the gene matches: 17. CDR1 and CDR2 from the germline V gene are SGHTS and YDEGEE. The CDR3 is 16 amino acids. The CDR3 nucleotides are TGTGCCAGCAGCCTGCCCCGCGGGACAGGAACAGGGGCCCAGTACTTC. It encodes CASSLPRGTGTGAQYF.